Listed below are T cell receptor beta chains from one sample, sequenced in a study of cytomegalovirus exposure and HLA in healthy donors. Libraries were prepared by immunoSEQ multiplex PCR; TCRdb keeps only in-frame clonotypes and omits some of them. The sample yields about 170,000 clones, roughly four fifths seen once. The sample comprised PBMCs. The receptors here all came from a man aged 18 to 30 in good health and CMV-seronegative. The CDR3 runs from the conserved cysteine through the conserved F or W. Fields, in order: J gene, D gene, V gene, clone size, CDR3 length, CDR3 DNA, CDR3 protein. A D gene is named only where the DNA matches it firmly. Rows give clone size only sometimes, using once, few, many, or a class for an expanded clone.

>TRBJ1-2|NA|TRBV18|NA|13
TGTGCCAGCTCACCAGGGGCCGGCTATGGCTACACCTTC
CASSPGAGYGYTF
>TRBJ2-7|NA|TRBV29-1|NA|11
TGCAGCGTTACAGGGATCTACGAGCAGTACTTC
CSVTGIYEQYF
>TRBJ2-7|NA|TRBV28|NA|16
TGTGCCAGCAGTTTTAAGGGGAAAAAATTGGGCTACGAGCAGTACTTC
CASSFKGKKLGYEQYF
>TRBJ2-7|TRBD1|TRBV5-6|few|13
TGTGCCAGCAGCTGGGGACAGCCCTACGAGCAGTACTTC
CASSWGQPYEQYF
>TRBJ2-7|TRBD1|TRBV30|NA|12
TGTGCCTACGACAGGGAAACCTACGAGCAGTACTTC
CAYDRETYEQYF
>TRBJ2-1|NA|TRBV5-6|NA|15
TGTGCCAGCAGCTTGTTACAGAGAATCTACAATGAGCAGTTCTTC
CASSLLQRIYNEQFF
>TRBJ2-2|NA|TRBV19|NA|15
TGTGCCAGTAGTATAGGGACTAGGGGGACCGGGGAGCTGTTTTTT
CASSIGTRGTGELFF
>TRBJ2-2|TRBD1|TRBV13|NA|14
TGTGCCAGCAGCTTTCAGGGACAGACCGGGGAGCTGTTTTTT
CASSFQGQTGELFF
>TRBJ2-1|NA|TRBV5-1|few|11
TGCGCCAGCAGGAGCGGCCATGAGCAGTTCTTC
CASRSGHEQFF
>TRBJ1-2|TRBD1|TRBV4-1|NA|16
TGCGCCAGCAGCCTGGGTGACAGGGGAGTACGCTATGGCTACACCTTC
CASSLGDRGVRYGYTF
>TRBJ1-4|NA|TRBV5-4|few|13
TGTGCCAGCAGCTTGGACGGTAATGAAAAACTGTTTTTT
CASSLDGNEKLFF
>TRBJ1-1|NA|TRBV19|once|14
TGTGCCACAAGAGAGCAGGGACTCGCCACTGAAGCTTTCTTT
CATREQGLATEAFF
>TRBJ2-7|NA|TRBV7-9|NA|11
TGTTCCAGCACAATGTCCTACGAGCAGTACTTC
CSSTMSYEQYF
>TRBJ2-3|TRBD1|TRBV5-4|NA|19
TGTGCCAGCAGCTTGTACAGGGGGCAGGGACTCCCCCTAAAGAGTGCGCAGTATTTT
CASSLYRGQGLPLKSAQYF
>TRBJ2-7|NA|TRBV6-1|once|14
TGTGCCAGCCCCGGGACTGGTTCGTCCTACGAGCAGTACTTC
CASPGTGSSYEQYF
>TRBJ1-3|NA|TRBV7-2|NA|15
TGTGCCAGCAGCCCCTGGCCCGCCGATGGAAACACCATATATTTT
CASSPWPADGNTIYF
>TRBJ2-5|NA|TRBV30|NA|14
TGTGCCTGGAGTGTACGGCAGGCAAAAGAGACCCAGTACTTC
CAWSVRQAKETQYF
>TRBJ1-2|NA|TRBV6-5|few|13
TGTGCCAGCAAGATGGGAGGAATCTATGGCTACACCTTC
CASKMGGIYGYTF